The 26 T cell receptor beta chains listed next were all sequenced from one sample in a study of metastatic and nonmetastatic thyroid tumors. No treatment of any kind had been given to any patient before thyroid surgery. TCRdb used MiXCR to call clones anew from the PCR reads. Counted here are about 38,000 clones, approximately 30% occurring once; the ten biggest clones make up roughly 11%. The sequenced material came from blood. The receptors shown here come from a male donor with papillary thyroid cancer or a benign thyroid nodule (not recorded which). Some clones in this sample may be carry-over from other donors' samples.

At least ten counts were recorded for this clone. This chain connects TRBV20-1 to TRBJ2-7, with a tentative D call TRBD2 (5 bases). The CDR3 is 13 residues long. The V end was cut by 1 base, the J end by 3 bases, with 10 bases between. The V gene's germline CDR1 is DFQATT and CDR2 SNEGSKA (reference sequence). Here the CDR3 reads CSARGRIDYEQYF. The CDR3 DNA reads TGCAGTGCTAGAGGGAGGATTGACTACGAGCAGTACTTC.

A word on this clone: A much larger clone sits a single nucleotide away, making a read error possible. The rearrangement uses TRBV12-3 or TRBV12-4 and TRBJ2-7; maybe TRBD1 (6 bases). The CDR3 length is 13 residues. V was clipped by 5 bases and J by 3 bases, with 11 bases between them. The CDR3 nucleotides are TGTGCCAGCAGTCAGGGGTGTCTCTACGAGCAGTACTTC. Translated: CASSQGCLYEQYF.

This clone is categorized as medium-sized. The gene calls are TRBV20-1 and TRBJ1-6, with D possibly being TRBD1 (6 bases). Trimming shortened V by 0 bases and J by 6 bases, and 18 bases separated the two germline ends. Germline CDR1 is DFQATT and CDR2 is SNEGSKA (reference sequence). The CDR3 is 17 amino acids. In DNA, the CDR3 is TGCAGTGCTAGAGATGCAGGGACTGAAGGGGGTAATTCACCCCTCCACTTT. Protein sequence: CSARDAGTEGGNSPLHF.

Written as DNA, the CDR3 is TGCGCCAGCAGCTTGGGAGGACAGGGGACGGCAACTAATGAAAAACTGTTTTTT. Its translation: CASSLGGQGTATNEKLFF. The chain couples TRBV5-1 to TRBJ1-4; TRBD1 matches at 9 bases. There are 18 residues in the CDR3. The germline CDR1 and CDR2 sequences are SGHRS and YFSETQ. After removal of 0 bases from V and 0 bases from J, the junction contained 6 bases not matched to a gene.

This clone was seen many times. In DNA, the CDR3 is TGTGCCAGCAGTTTTCGTCCAGATACGCAGTATTTT. Translation: CASSFRPDTQYF. The V and J genes are TRBV12-3 or TRBV12-4 and TRBJ2-3, with D hard to call. The CDR3 runs to 12 residues. The V end lost 3 bases, the J end lost 4 bases, and 5 bases lay between the germline ends.

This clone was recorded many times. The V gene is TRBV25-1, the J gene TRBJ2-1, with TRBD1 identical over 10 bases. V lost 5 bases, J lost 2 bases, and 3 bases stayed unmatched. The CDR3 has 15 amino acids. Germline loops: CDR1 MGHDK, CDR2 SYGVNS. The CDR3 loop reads CASSRGQGTYNEQFF. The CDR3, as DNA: TGTGCCAGCAGTCGGGGACAGGGGACCTACAATGAGCAGTTCTTC.

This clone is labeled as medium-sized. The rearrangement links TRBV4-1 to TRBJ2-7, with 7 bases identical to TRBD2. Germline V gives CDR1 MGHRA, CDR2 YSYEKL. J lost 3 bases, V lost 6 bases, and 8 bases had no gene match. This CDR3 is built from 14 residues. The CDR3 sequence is CASRRAGGSYEQYF. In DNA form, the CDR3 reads TGCGCCAGCAGACGGGCTGGCGGGAGCTACGAGCAGTACTTC.

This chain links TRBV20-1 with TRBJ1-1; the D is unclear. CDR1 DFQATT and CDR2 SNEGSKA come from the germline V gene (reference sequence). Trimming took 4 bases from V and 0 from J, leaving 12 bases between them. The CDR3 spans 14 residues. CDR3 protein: CSATKGRLNTEAFF. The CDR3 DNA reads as TGCAGTGCTACCAAAGGACGGTTGAACACTGAAGCTTTCTTT.

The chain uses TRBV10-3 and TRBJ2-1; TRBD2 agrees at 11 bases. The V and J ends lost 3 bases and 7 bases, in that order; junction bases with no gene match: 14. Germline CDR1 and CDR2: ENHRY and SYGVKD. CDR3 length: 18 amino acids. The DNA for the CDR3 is TGTGCCATCAGTGAAGTCCGTTCTAGCGGGAGGCCCGTGAATGAGCAGTTCTTC. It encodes CAISEVRSSGRPVNEQFF.

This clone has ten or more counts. The CDR3 DNA is TGTGCCACCAGCAGAGACAGGGAGCGATACGAGCAGTACTTC. This encodes CATSRDRERYEQYF. V usage is TRBV15 and J usage is TRBJ2-7; either TRBD1 or TRBD2 may fit D (5 bases each). Germline values: CDR1 LNHNV, CDR2 YYDKDF (reference sequence). Trimming removed 0 bases at V and 4 bases at J, with 10 bases between. The CDR3 is made up of 14 amino acids.

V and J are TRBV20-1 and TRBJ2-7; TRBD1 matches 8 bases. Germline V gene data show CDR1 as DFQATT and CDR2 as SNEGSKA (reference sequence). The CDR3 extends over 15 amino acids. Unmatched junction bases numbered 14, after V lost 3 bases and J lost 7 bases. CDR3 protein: CSASRVGQGIREQYF. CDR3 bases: TGCAGTGCTAGCAGGGTCGGACAGGGTATCCGGGAGCAGTACTTC.

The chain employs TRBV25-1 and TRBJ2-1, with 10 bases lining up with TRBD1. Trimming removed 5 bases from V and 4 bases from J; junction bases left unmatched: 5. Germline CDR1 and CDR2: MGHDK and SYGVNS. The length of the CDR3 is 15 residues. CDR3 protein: CASSPDRGPYNEQFF. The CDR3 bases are TGTGCCAGCAGTCCCGACAGGGGGCCTTACAATGAGCAGTTCTTC.

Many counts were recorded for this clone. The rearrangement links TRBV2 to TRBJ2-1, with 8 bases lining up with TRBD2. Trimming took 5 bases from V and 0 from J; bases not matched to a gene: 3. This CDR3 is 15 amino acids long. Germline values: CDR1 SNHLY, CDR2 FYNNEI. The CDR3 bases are TGTGCCAGCAGTTACAGCGGGAGCTCCTACAATGAGCAGTTCTTC. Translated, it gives CASSYSGSSYNEQFF. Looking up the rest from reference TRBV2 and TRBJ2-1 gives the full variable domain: EPEVTQTPSHQVTQMGQEVILRCVPISNHLYFYWYRQILGQKVEFLVSFYNNEISEKSEIFDDQFSVERPDGSNFTLKIRSTKLEDSAMYFCASSYSGSSYNEQFFGPGTRLTVL.

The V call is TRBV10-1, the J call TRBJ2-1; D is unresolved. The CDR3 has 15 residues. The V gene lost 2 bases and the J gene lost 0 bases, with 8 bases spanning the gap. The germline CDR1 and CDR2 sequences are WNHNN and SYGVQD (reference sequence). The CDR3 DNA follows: TGCGCCAGCAGTGAGAAGTCCGACTCCTACAATGAGCAGTTCTTC. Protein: CASSEKSDSYNEQFF.

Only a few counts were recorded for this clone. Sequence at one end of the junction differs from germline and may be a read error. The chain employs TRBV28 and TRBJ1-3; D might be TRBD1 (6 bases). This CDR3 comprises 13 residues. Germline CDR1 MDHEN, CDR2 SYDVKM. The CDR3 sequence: CASRGTSQNTVYF. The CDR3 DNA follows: TGTGCCAGCAGAGGGACAAGTCAGAACACCGTATATTTT.

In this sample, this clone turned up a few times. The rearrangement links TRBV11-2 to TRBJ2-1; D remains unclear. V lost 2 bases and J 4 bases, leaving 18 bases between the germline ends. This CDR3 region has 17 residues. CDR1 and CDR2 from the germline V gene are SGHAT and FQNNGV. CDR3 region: CASSLFSATSGYNEQFF. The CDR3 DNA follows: TGTGCCAGCAGCTTATTCTCAGCAACAAGTGGGTACAATGAGCAGTTCTTC.

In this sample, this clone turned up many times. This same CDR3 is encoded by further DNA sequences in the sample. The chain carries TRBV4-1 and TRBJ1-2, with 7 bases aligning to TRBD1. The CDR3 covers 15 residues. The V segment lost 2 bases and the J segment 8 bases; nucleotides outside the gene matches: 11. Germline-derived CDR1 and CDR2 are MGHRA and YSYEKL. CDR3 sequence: CASSQKDRTSSGYTF. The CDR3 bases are TGCGCCAGCAGCCAAAAGGACAGGACCTCCAGCGGCTACACCTTC.

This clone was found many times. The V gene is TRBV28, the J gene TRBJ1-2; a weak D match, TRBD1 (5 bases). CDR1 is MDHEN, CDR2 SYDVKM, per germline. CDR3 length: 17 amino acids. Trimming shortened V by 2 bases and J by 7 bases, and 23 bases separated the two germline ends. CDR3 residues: CASSLLAGAGKVSGYTF. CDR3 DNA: TGTGCCAGCAGTTTACTAGCAGGTGCAGGGAAGGTTTCTGGCTACACCTTC.

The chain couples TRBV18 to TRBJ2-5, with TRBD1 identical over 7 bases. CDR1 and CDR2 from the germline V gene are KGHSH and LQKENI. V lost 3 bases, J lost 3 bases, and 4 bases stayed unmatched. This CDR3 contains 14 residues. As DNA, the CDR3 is TGTGCCAGCTCACCCCGGGACAGAGAAGAGACCCAGTACTTC. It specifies CASSPRDREETQYF.

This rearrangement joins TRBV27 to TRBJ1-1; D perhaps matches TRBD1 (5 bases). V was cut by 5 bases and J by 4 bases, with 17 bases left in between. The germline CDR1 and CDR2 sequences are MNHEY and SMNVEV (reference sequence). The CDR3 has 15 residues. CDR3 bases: TGTGCCAGCAGTATAAACAGGTGGGGAGGCACTGAAGCTTTCTTT. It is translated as CASSINRWGGTEAFF.

The CDR3 reads CASRPGGYGAYEQYF. CDR3 DNA sequence: TGTGCCAGCAGACCGGGGGGCTATGGGGCCTACGAGCAGTACTTC. The rearrangement uses TRBV6-1 and TRBJ2-7, with D maybe TRBD2 (7 bases). The germline gives CDR1 MNHNS, CDR2 SASEGT. The CDR3 is made up of 15 amino acids. Trimming pared 6 bases from V and 2 bases from J, leaving 17 bases between.

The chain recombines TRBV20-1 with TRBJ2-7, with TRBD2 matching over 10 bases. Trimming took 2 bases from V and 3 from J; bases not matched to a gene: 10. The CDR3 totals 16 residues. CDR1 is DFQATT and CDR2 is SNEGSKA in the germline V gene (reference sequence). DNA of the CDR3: TGCAGTGCTAGATCCCCCAGCGGGAGGGCCGACTACGAGCAGTACTTC. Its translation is CSARSPSGRADYEQYF.

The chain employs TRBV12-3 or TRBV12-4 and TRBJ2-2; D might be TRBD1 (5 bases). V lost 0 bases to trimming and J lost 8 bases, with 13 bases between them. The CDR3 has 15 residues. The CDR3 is CASSLARQGGGELFF. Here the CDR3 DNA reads TGTGCCAGCAGTTTAGCGCGGCAGGGTGGAGGGGAGCTGTTTTTT.

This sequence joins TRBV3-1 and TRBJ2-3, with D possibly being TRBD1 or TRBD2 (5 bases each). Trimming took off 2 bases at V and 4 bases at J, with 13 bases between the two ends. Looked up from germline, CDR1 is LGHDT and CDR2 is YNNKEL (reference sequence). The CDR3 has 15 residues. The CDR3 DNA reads TGTGCCAGCAGCCAAAGGTCGGGGCAGGCAGATACGCAGTATTTT. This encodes CASSQRSGQADTQYF.

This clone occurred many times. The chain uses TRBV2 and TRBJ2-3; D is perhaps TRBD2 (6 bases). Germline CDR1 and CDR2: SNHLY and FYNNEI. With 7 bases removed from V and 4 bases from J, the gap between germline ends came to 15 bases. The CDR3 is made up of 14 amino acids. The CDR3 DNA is TGTGCCAGCATGCTTGTGCGGGATCCAGATACGCAGTATTTT. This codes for CASMLVRDPDTQYF.

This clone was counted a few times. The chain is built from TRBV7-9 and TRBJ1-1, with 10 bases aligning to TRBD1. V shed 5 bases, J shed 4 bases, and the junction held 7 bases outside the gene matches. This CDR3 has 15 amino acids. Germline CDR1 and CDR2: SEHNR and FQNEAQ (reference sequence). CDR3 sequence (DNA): TGTGCCAGCAGCGGACGACAGGGGGCGCGCACTGAAGCTTTCTTT. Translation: CASSGRQGARTEAFF.